What follows are 13 T cell receptor beta chains derived from one specimen sequenced in a study of cytomegalovirus exposure and HLA in healthy donors. Sequencing used immunoSEQ multiplex PCR; TCRdb keeps in-frame clones, though not all of them. Of some 310,000 clones detected, 88% appear once; the ten largest clones hold approximately 0.95%. Sequencing was done on a sample of PBMCs. The source is a man younger than 45 in good health and CMV-seronegative.

This chain connects TRBV4-1 to TRBJ2-2; D perhaps matches TRBD1 (6 bases). Trimming took 2 bases from V and 5 from J, leaving 15 bases between them. The CDR3 contains 16 residues. Germline-derived CDR1 and CDR2 are MGHRA and YSYEKL. Here the CDR3 reads CASSQPGTGKTGELFF. The CDR3 DNA follows: TGCGCCAGCAGCCAACCGGGTACAGGGAAAACCGGGGAGCTGTTTTTT.

The V call is TRBV19, the J call TRBJ2-6; D may be TRBD2 (5 bases). V was clipped by 7 bases and J by 2 bases, with 9 bases between them. The CDR3 totals 14 residues. Germline values: CDR1 LNHDA, CDR2 SQIVND (reference sequence). CDR3 DNA: TGTGCCAGTAACCGGGGAACTGGGGCCAACGTCCTGACTTTC. Translation gives CASNRGTGANVLTF.

The V gene is TRBV7-9, the J gene TRBJ2-7; no firm D call. Germline CDR1 SEHNR, CDR2 FQNEAQ (reference sequence). The germline V and J ends were trimmed by 0 bases and 4 bases, with 7 bases remaining between them. CDR3 length equals 13 residues. The CDR3 bases are TGTGCCAGCAGCTTAGCCGGTTCGTACGAGCAGTACTTC. It is translated as CASSLAGSYEQYF.

This chain uses TRBV9 with TRBJ2-5; perhaps TRBD2 as D (6 bases). This CDR3 has 14 residues. V lost 0 bases and J 5 bases, leaving 11 bases between the germline ends. Germline assignment: CDR1 SGDLS and CDR2 YYNGEE. CDR3 residues: CASSVAAGTETQYF. CDR3 nucleotides: TGTGCCAGCAGCGTAGCCGCGGGGACGGAGACCCAGTACTTC.

This chain links TRBV5-6 with TRBJ1-2; D gene uncertain. CDR3 length equals 12 residues. CDR1 and CDR2 (germline): SGHDT, YYEEEE. V was trimmed by 0 bases and J by 5 bases, leaving 5 bases between them. CDR3 sequence: CASSLDGYGYTF. The CDR3 DNA reads TGTGCCAGCAGCTTGGACGGTTATGGCTACACCTTC.

The chain joins TRBV19 to TRBJ2-2; D unclear. V was cut by 5 bases and J by 0 bases, with 19 bases left in between. CDR1 and CDR2 from the germline V gene are LNHDA and SQIVND (reference sequence). There are 18 residues in the CDR3. CDR3 DNA sequence: TGTGCCAGTAGTCCCCCCCCCAGGCGATTCGCGAACACCGGGGAGCTGTTTTTT. Translation: CASSPPPRRFANTGELFF. Looking up the rest from reference TRBV19 and TRBJ2-2 gives the full variable domain: DGGITQSPKYLFRKEGQNVTLSCEQNLNHDAMYWYRQDPGQGLRLIYYSQIVNDFQKGDIAEGYSVSREKKESFPLTVTSAQKNPTAFYLCASSPPPRRFANTGELFFGEGSRLTVL.

The chain combines TRBV18 with TRBJ2-7; 8 bases line up with TRBD1. The V gene's germline CDR1 is KGHSH and CDR2 LQKENI. This CDR3 spans 14 amino acids. J was trimmed by 5 bases and V by 4 bases; bases with no gene match: 7. The CDR3 region has the DNA TGTGCCAGCTCACTCGGACAGGGTTTCGACGAGCAGTACTTC. It is translated as CASSLGQGFDEQYF.

This chain connects TRBV27 to TRBJ2-5; TRBD2 aligns across 11 bases. V lost 1 base to trimming and J lost 3 bases; unmatched junction nucleotides: 10. CDR1 and CDR2 (germline): MNHEY, SMNVEV (reference sequence). This CDR3 is 18 amino acids long. The CDR3 is CASSLFPPGSGGEETQYF. The CDR3 DNA follows: TGTGCCAGCAGTTTATTCCCCCCGGGTAGCGGGGGGGAAGAGACCCAGTACTTC.

This clone was picked up one time. The chain carries TRBV5-4 and TRBJ2-2, with 11 positions matching TRBD2. The CDR3 runs 15 residues. Germline V CDR1 and CDR2: SGHNT, YYREEE (reference sequence). V gave up 5 bases and J gave up 7 bases; unmatched junction bases: 7. The CDR3 protein is CASSLTSGASGELFF. Here the CDR3 DNA reads TGTGCCAGCAGTTTGACTAGCGGGGCGAGCGGGGAGCTGTTTTTT.

This chain joins TRBV15 and TRBJ2-7; a weak D match, TRBD2 (7 bases). This CDR3 contains 17 residues. V lost 0 bases, J lost 2 bases, and 17 bases lay in between. Looked up from germline, CDR1 is LNHNV and CDR2 is YYDKDF (reference sequence). The CDR3 is CATSRDRGRGFTYEQYF. CDR3 DNA: TGTGCCACCAGCAGAGATAGGGGGAGGGGGTTCACCTACGAGCAGTACTTC.

V usage is TRBV25-1 and J usage is TRBJ2-5, with a possible D match to TRBD1 (7 bases). The V gene's germline CDR1 is MGHDK and CDR2 SYGVNS. The CDR3 extends over 15 amino acids. Trimming left V 2 bases short and J 5 bases short, with 15 bases between. Written as DNA, the CDR3 is TGTGCCAGCAGTGAAACCGACAGGGAGGTGGAGACCCAGTACTTC. Amino acids: CASSETDREVETQYF. Variable domain in full (rest from reference TRBV25-1 and TRBJ2-5): EADIYQTPRYLVIGTGKKITLECSQTMGHDKMYWYQQDPGMELHLIHYSYGVNSTEKGDLSSESTVSRIRTEHFPLTLESARPSHTSQYLCASSETDREVETQYFGPGTRLLVL.

This clone was seen a single time. The chain joins TRBV15 to TRBJ2-7, with TRBD2 matching 9 bases. The germline V gene encodes CDR1 LNHNV and CDR2 YYDKDF (reference sequence). This CDR3 region has 19 residues. The J segment lost 4 bases and the V segment lost 0 bases, leaving 16 bases of the junction unmatched. The CDR3 nucleotides are TGTGCCACCAGCAGAGATCTTTTTTTAAGCGGGGGGATCTCTTACGAGCAGTACTTC. This encodes CATSRDLFLSGGISYEQYF.

CDR3 loop: CASSETGRSNQPQHF. In DNA form, the CDR3 reads TGTGCCAGCAGCGAGACAGGGCGAAGCAATCAGCCCCAGCATTTT. The chain links TRBV7-9 to TRBJ1-5; 7 positions match TRBD1. J was trimmed by 1 base and V by 5 bases; bases with no gene match: 5. This CDR3 is built from 15 residues. Germline V gene lookup returns CDR1 SEHNR and CDR2 FQNEAQ (reference sequence).